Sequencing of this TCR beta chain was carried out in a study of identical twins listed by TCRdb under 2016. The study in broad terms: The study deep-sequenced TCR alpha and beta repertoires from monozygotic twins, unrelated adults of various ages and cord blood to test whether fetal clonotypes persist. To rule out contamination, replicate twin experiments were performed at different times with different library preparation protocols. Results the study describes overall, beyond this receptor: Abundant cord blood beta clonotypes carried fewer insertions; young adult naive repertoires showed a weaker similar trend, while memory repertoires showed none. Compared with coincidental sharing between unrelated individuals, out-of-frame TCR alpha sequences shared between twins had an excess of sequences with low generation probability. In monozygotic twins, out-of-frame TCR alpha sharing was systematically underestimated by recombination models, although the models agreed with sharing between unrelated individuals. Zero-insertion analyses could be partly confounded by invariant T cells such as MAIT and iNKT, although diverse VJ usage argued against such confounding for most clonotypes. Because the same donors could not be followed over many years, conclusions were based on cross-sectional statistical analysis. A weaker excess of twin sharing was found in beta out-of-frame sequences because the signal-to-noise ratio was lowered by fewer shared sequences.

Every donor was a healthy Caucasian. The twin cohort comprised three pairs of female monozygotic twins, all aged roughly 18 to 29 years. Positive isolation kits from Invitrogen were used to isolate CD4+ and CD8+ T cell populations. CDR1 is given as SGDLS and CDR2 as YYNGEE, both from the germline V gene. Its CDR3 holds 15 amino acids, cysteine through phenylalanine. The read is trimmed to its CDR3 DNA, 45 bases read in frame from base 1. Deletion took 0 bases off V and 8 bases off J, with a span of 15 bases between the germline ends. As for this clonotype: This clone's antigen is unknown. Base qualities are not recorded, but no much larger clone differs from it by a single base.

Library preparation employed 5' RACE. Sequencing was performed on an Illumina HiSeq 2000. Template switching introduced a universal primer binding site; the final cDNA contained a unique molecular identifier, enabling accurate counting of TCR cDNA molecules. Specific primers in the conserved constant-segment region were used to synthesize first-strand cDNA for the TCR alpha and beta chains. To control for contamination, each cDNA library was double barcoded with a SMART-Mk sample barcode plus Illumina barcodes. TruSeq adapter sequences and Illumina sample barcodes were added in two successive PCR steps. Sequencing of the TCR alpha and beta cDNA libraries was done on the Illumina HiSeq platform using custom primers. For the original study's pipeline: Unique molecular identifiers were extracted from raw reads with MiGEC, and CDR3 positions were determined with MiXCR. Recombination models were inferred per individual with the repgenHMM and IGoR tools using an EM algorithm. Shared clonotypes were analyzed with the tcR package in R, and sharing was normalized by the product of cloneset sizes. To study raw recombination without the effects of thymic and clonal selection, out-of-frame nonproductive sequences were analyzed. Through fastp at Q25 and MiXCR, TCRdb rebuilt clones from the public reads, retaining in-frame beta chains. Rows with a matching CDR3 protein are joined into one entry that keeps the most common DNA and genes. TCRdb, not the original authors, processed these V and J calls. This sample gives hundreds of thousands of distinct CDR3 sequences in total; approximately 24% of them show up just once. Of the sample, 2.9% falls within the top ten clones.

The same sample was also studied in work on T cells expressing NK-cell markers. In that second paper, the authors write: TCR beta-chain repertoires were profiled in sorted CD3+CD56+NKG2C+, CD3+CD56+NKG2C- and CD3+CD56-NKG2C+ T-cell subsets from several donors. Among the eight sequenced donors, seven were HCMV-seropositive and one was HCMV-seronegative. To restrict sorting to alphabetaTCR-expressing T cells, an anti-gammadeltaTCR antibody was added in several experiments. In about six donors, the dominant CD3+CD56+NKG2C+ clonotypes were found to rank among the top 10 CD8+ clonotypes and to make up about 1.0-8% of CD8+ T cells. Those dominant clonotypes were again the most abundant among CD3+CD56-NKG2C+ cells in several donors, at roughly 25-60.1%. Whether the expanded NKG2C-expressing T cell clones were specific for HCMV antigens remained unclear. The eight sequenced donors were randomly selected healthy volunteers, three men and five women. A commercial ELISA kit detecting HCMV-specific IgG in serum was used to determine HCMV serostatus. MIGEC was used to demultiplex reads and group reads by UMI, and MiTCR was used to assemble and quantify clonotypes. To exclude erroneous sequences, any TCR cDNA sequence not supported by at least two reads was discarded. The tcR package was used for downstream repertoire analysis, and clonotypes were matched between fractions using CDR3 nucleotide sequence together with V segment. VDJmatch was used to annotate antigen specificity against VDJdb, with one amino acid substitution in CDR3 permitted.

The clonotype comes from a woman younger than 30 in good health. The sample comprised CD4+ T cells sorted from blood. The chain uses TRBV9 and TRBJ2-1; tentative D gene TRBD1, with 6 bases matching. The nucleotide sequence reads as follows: TGTGCCAGCAGCGTAGGGGGACAAGCCACGGATGAGCAGTTCTTC. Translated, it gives CASSVGGQATDEQFF.